What follows is one T cell receptor beta chain and its context. The data belong to a study of tumor T cells in aggressive B-cell lymphoma. Profiling relied on immunoSEQ multiplex PCR, and the TCRdb table lists in-frame clones only, not all of them. This table has approximately 12,000 clones, around 89% appearing once. Per germline, CDR1 KGHSH and CDR2 LQKENI. The germline V and J ends were trimmed by 6 bases and 7 bases, with 15 bases remaining between them. This CDR3 contains 13 residues. Material for sequencing was tumor tissue. The sequence came from an adult with diffuse large B cell lymphoma. The chain carries TRBV18 and TRBJ2-5, with a possible D match to TRBD2 (5 bases). CDR3 in amino acids: CASSWAAEGTQYF. The CDR3 DNA is TGTGCCAGCTCTTGGGCAGCGGAAGGGACCCAGTACTTC.